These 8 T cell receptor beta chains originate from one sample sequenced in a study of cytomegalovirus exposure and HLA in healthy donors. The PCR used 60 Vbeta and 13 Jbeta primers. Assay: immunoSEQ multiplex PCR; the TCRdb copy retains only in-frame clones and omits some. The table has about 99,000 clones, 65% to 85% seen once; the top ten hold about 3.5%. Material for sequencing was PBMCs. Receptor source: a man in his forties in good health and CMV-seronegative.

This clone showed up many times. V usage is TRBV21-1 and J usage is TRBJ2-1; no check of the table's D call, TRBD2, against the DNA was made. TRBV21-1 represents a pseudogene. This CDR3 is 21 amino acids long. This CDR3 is CASSKDRKSGIAALRANEQFF. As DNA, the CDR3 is TGTGCCAGCAGCAAAGATCGGAAATCGGGGATAGCGGCCCTCAGGGCTAATGAGCAGTTCTTC.

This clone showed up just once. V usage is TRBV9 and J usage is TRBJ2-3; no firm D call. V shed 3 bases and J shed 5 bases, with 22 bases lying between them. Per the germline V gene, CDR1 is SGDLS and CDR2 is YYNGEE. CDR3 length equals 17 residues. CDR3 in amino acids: CASSAGVEQIRRDTQYF. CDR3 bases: TGTGCCAGCAGCGCAGGCGTAGAGCAAATCCGGCGAGATACGCAGTATTTT.

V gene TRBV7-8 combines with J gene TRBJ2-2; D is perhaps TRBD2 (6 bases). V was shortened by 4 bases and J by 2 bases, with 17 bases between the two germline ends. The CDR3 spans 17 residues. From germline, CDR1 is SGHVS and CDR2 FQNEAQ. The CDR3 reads CASSSAGTRSNTGELFF. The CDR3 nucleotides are TGTGCCAGCAGCTCAGCCGGGACTCGATCAAACACCGGGGAGCTGTTTTTT.

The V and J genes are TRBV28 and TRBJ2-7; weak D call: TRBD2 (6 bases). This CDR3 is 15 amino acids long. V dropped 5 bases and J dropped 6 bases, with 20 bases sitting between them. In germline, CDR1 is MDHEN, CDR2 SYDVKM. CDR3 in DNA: TGTGCCAGCAGTGTACCCCGGGAGCAACATTCCGAGCAGTACTTC. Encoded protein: CASSVPREQHSEQYF.

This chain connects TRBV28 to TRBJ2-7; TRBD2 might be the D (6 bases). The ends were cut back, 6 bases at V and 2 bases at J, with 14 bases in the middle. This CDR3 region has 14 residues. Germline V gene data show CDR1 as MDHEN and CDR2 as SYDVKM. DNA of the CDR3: TGTGCCAGCAGCTTCGGGGACTTAACCTACGAGCAGTACTTC. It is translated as CASSFGDLTYEQYF. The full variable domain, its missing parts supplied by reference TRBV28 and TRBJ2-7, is DVKVTQSSRYLVKRTGEKVFLECVQDMDHENMFWYRQDPGLGLRLIYFSYDVKMKEKGDIPEGYSVSREKKERFSLILESASTNQTSMYLCASSFGDLTYEQYFGPGTRLTVT.

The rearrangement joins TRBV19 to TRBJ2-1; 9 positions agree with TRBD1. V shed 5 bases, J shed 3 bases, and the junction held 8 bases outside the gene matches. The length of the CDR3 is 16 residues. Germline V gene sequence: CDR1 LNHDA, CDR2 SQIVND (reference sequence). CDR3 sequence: CASSDTGGAVYNEQFF. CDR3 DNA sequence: TGTGCCAGTAGTGACACAGGGGGCGCGGTCTACAATGAGCAGTTCTTC. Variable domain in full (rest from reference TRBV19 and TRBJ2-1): DGGITQSPKYLFRKEGQNVTLSCEQNLNHDAMYWYRQDPGQGLRLIYYSQIVNDFQKGDIAEGYSVSREKKESFPLTVTSAQKNPTAFYLCASSDTGGAVYNEQFFGPGTRLTVL.

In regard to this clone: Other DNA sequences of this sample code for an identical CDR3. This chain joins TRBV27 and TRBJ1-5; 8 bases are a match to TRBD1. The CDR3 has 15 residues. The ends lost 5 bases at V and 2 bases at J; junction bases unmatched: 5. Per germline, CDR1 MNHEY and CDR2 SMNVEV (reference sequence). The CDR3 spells CASSLDRGGNQPQHF. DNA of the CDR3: TGTGCCAGCAGTCTAGACAGGGGCGGCAATCAGCCCCAGCATTTT.

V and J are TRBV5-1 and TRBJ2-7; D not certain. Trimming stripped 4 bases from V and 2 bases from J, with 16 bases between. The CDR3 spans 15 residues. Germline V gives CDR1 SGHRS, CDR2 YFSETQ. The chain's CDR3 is CASSAQPGFTYEQYF. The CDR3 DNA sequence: TGCGCCAGCAGCGCTCAACCCGGGTTCACCTACGAGCAGTACTTC. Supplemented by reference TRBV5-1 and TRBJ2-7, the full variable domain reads KAGVTQTPRYLIKTRGQQVTLSCSPISGHRSVSWYQQTPGQGLQFLFEYFSETQRNKGNFPGRFSGRQFSNSRSEMNVSTLELGDSALYLCASSAQPGFTYEQYFGPGTRLTVT.